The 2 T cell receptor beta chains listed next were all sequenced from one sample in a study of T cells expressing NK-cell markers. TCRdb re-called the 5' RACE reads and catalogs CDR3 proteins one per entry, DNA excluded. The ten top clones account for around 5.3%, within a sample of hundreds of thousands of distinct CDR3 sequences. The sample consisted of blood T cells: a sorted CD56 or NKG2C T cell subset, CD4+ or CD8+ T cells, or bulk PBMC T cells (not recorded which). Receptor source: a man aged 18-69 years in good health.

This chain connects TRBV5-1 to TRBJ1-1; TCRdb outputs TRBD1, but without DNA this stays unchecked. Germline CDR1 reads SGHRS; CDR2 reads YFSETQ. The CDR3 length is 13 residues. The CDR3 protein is CASSLRDQAKAFF.

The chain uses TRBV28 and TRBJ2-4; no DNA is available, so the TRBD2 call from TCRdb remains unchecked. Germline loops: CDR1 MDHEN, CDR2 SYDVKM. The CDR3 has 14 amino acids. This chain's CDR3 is CASSPSGAKNIQYF.